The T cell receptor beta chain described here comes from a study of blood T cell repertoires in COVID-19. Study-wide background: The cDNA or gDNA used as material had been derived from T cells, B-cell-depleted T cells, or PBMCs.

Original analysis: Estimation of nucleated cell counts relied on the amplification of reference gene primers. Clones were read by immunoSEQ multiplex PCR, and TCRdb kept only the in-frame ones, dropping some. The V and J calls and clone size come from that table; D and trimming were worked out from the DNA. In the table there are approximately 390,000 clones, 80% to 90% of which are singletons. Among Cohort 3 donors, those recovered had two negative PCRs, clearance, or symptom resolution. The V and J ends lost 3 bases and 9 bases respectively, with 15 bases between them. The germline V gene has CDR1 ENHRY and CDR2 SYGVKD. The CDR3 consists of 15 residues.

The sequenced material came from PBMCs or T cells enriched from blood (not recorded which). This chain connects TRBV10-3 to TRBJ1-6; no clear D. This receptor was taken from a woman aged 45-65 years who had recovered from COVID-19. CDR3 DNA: TGTGCCATCAGTGACCACCATAACATTCCTTCACCCCTCCACTTT. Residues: CAISDHHNIPSPLHF.